This T cell receptor beta chain was documented in a study of long-term antiretroviral therapy in people with HIV. Study-wide findings and caveats: Dominance of pre-ART expanded clones persisted, fluctuating and often declining after ART. Diversity increased after ART yet remained lower than in transplant donor controls.

Worth noting for this clone: Antigen specificity is unknown.

This CDR3 contains 15 residues. Germline V gene data show CDR1 as SGHTA and CDR2 as FQGNSA. With V trimmed by 5 bases and J by 2 bases, 5 bases remained unmatched. Sequencing used immunoSEQ v3.0 at survey level. Sequencing of each sample targeted 40,000-50,000 T-cell genomes. The data were produced by immunoSEQ multiplex PCR, yet TCRdb's version contains in-frame clones alone and is incomplete. The sample consists of around 21,000 clones, just under 85% of them appearing once. This sequence was found in a young man with HIV. Sequences were derived from unsorted PBMCs, sampled roughly 4 years after starting antiretroviral therapy. The gene calls are TRBV7-2 and TRBJ2-2, with 7 bases lining up with TRBD1. The CDR3 DNA reads as TGTGCCAGCAGCAAAAGGGACAGTAACACCGGGGAGCTGTTTTTT. Protein: CASSKRDSNTGELFF.